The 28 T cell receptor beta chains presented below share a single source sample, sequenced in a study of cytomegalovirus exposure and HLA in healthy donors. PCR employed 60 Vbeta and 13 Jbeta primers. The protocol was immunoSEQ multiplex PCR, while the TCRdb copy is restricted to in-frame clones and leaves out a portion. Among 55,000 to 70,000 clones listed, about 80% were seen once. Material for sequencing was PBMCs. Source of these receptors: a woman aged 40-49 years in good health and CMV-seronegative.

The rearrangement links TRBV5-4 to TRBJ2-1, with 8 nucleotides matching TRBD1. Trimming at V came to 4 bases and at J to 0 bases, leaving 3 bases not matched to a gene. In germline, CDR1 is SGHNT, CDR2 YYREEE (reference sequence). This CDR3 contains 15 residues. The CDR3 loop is CASSPQGGSYNEQFF. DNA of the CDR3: TGTGCCAGCAGCCCACAGGGGGGCTCCTACAATGAGCAGTTCTTC. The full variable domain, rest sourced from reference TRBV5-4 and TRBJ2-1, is ETGVTQSPTHLIKTRGQQVTLRCSSQSGHNTVSWYQQALGQGPQFIFQYYREEENGRGNFPPRFSGLQFPNYSSELNVNALELDDSALYLCASSPQGGSYNEQFFGPGTRLTVL.

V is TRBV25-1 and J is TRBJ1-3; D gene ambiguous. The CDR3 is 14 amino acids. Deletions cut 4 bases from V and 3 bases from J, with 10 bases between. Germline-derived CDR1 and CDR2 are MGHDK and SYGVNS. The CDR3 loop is CASSGMAFGNTIYF. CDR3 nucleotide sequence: TGTGCCAGCAGTGGTATGGCCTTTGGAAACACCATATATTTT.

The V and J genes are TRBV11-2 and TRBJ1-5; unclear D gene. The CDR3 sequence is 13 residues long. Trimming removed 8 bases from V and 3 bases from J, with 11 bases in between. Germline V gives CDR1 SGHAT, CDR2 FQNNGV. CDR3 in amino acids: CASLRRDNQPQHF. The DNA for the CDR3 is TGTGCCAGCCTACGACGGGACAATCAGCCCCAGCATTTT.

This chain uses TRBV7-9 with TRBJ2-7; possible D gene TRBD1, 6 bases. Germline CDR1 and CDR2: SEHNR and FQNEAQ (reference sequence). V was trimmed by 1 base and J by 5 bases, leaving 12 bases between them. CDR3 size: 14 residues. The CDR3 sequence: CASSLVSKGDEQYF. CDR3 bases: TGTGCCAGCAGCTTAGTATCTAAGGGGGACGAGCAGTACTTC.

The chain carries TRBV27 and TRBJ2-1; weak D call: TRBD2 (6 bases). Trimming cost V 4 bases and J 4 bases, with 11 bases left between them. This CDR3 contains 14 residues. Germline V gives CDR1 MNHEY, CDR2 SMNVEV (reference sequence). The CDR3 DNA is TGTGCCAGCAGTTCCGGAGGGTCTTACAATGAGCAGTTCTTC. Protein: CASSSGGSYNEQFF.

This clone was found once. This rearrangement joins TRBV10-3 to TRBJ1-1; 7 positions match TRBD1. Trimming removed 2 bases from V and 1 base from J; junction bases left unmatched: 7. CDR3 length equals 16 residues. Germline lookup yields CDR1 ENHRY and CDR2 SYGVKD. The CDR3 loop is CAISERDRVQNTEAFF. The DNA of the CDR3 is TGTGCCATCAGTGAGCGGGACAGAGTACAGAACACTGAAGCTTTCTTT.

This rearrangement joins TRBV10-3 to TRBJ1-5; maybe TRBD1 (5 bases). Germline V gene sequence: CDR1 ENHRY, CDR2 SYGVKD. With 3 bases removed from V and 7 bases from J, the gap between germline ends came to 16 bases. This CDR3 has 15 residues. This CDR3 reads CAISEKQGSGQPQHF. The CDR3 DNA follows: TGTGCCATCAGTGAAAAGCAGGGAAGTGGACAGCCCCAGCATTTT.

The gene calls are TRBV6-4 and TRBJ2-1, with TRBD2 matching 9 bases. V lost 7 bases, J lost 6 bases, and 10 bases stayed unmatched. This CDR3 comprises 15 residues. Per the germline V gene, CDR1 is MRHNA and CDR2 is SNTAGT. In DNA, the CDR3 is TGTGCCAGCACCAACCGGGCGGGAGGGTTCAATGAGCAGTTCTTC. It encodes CASTNRAGGFNEQFF.

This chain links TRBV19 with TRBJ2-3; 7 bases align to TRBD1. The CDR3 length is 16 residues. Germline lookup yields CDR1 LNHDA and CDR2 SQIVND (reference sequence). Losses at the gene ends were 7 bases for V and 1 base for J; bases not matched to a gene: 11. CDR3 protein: CASTGQRTGRTDTQYF. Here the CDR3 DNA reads TGTGCCAGTACGGGACAGCGGACGGGCCGCACAGATACGCAGTATTTT.

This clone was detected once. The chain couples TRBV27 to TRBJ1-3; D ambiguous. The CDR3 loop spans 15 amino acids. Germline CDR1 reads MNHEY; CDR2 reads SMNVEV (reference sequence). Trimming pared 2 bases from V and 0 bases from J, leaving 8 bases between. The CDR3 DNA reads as TGTGCCAGCAGTTTAGACGGGAGCTCTGGAAACACCATATATTTT. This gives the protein CASSLDGSSGNTIYF.

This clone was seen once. CDR3 residues: CAISAVPGQGVRGWDEAFF. DNA of the CDR3: TGTGCCATCAGTGCCGTCCCGGGACAGGGGGTAAGGGGGTGGGATGAAGCTTTCTTT. The chain has TRBV10-3 and TRBJ1-1; 11 nucleotides match TRBD1. Trimming cost V 4 bases and J 7 bases; bases outside gene matches: 20. The length of the CDR3 is 19 residues. In germline, CDR1 is ENHRY, CDR2 SYGVKD.

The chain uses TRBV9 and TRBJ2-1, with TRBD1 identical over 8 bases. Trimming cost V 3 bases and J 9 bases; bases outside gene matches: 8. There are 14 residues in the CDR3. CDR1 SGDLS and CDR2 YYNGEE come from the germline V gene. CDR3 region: CASSALQGVGEQFF. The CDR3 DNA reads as TGTGCCAGCAGCGCCCTACAGGGGGTTGGTGAGCAGTTCTTC. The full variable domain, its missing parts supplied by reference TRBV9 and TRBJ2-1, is DSGVTQTPKHLITATGQRVTLRCSPRSGDLSVYWYQQSLDQGLQFLIQYYNGEERAKGNILERFSAQQFPDLHSELNLSSLELGDSALYFCASSALQGVGEQFFGPGTRLTVL.

The CDR3, as DNA: TGTGCCAGCAGCCCTCAGATGAACACTGAAGCTTTCTTT. This gives the protein CASSPQMNTEAFF. The V gene is TRBV14, the J gene TRBJ1-1; D is unresolved. Trimming cost V 4 bases and J 0 bases, with 6 bases left between them. The germline V gene has CDR1 SGHDN and CDR2 FVKESK. The CDR3 loop spans 13 amino acids.

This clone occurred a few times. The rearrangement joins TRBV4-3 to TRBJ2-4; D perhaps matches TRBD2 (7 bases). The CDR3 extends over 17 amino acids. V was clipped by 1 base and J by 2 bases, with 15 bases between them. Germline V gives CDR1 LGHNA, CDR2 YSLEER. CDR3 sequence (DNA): TGCGCCAGCAGCCAAGTTTTAGAGGGGGGGACCAAAAACATTCAGTACTTC. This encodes CASSQVLEGGTKNIQYF.

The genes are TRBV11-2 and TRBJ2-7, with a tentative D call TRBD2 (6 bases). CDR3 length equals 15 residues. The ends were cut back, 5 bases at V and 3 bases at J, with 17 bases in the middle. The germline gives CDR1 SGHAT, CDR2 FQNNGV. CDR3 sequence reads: CASSPPARGSYEQYF. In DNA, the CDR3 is TGTGCCAGCAGCCCCCCGGCCCGGGGGAGCTACGAGCAGTACTTC.

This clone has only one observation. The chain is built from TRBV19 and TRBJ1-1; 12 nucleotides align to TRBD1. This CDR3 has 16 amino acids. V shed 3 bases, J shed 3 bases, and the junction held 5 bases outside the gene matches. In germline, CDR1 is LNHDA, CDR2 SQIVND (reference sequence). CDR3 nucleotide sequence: TGTGCCAGTAGTATGGGACAGGGGGCCCCCCACACTGAAGCTTTCTTT. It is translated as CASSMGQGAPHTEAFF.

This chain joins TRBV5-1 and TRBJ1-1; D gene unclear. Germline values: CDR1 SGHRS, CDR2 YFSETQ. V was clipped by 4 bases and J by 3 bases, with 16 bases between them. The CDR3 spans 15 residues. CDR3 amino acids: CASSLGTIVDTEAFF. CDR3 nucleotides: TGCGCCAGCAGCCTAGGAACCATCGTTGACACTGAAGCTTTCTTT.

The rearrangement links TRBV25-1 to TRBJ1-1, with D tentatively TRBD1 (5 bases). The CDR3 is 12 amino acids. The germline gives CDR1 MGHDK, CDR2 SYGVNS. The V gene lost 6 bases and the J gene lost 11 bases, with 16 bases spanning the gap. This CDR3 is CASRPRGPGAFF. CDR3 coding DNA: TGTGCCAGCAGACCAAGGGGTCCCGGGGCTTTCTTT.

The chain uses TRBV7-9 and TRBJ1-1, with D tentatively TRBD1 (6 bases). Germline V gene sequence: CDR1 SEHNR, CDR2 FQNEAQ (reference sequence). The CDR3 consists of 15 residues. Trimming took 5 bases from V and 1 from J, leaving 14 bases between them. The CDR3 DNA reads TGTGCCAGCAGCCCCCGGGAGGGGGGGAACACTGAAGCTTTCTTT. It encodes CASSPREGGNTEAFF.

The CDR3 spells CASSSGTPWDEQFF. DNA for the CDR3: TGTGCCAGCAGTTCAGGGACACCTTGGGATGAGCAGTTCTTC. The V call is TRBV28, the J call TRBJ2-1, with a weak D call TRBD1 (6 bases). Per germline, CDR1 MDHEN and CDR2 SYDVKM. V dropped 4 bases and J dropped 8 bases, with 15 bases sitting between them. The CDR3 has 14 amino acids.

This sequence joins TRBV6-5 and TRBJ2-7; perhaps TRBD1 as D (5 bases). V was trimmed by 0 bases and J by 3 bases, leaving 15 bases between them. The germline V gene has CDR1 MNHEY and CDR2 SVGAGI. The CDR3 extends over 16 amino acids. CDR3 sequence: CASSYSGIDSFYEQYF. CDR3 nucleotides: TGTGCCAGCAGTTACTCGGGGATAGACAGTTTCTACGAGCAGTACTTC.

CDR3 nucleotide sequence: TGTGCCAGCAGTTTTGCTCAGGGGCGATACGAGCAGTACTTC. Residues: CASSFAQGRYEQYF. The V call is TRBV28, the J call TRBJ2-7; D perhaps matches TRBD1 (6 bases). Germline loops: CDR1 MDHEN, CDR2 SYDVKM. The CDR3 covers 14 residues. V gave up 3 bases and J gave up 4 bases, with 13 bases separating them.

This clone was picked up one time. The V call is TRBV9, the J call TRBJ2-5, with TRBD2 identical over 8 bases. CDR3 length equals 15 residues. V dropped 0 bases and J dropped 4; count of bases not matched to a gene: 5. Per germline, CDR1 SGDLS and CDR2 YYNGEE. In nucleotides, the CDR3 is TGTGCCAGCAGCGTAGCGGGAGGGCCAATAGAGACCCAGTACTTC. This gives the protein CASSVAGGPIETQYF. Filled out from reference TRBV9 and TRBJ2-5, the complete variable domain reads DSGVTQTPKHLITATGQRVTLRCSPRSGDLSVYWYQQSLDQGLQFLIQYYNGEERAKGNILERFSAQQFPDLHSELNLSSLELGDSALYFCASSVAGGPIETQYFGPGTRLLVL.

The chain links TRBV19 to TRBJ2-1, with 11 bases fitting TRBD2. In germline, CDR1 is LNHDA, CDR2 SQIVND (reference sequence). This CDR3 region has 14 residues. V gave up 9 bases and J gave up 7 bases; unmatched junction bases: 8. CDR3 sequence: CASRGLAEGNEQFF. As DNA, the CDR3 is TGTGCCAGCAGGGGACTAGCGGAGGGAAATGAGCAGTTCTTC.

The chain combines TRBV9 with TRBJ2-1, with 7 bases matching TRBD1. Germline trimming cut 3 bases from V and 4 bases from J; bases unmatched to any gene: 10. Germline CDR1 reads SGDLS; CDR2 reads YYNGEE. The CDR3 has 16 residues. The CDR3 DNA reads TGTGCCAGCAGCGCGAAGGGGGCTAGAGCTTACAATGAGCAGTTCTTC. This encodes CASSAKGARAYNEQFF.

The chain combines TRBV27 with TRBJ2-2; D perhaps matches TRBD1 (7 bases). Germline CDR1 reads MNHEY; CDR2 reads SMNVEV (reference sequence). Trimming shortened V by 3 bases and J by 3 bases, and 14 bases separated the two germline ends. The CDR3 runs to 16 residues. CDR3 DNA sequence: TGTGCCAGCAGTTTCACGGGCAGGGGGGACACCGGGGAGCTGTTTTTT. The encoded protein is CASSFTGRGDTGELFF.

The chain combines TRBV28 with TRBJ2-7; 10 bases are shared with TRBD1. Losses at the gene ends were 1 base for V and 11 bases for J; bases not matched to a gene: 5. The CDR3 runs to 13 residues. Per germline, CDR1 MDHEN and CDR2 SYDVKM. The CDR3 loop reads CASSLLGQGNEYF. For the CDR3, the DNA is TGTGCCAGCAGTTTATTGGGACAGGGGAACGAGTACTTC.

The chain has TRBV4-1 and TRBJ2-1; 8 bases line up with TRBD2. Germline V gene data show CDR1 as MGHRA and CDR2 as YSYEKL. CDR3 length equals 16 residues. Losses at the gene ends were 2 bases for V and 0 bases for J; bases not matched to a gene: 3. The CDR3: CASSQLGLASYNEQFF. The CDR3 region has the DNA TGCGCCAGCAGCCAACTTGGACTAGCCTCCTACAATGAGCAGTTCTTC.